One and the same sample provided the 10 T cell receptor beta chains below, sequenced in a study of spatial heterogeneity in lung cancer. The antigens for these receptors are not known. Time point: sample taken at primary tumor resection. MiXCR was run by TCRdb on the 5' RACE reads, yielding one entry per CDR3 protein. The sample lists under 6,000 distinct CDR3 sequences, 6% to 7.5% occurring once. Study findings and constraints: How many expanded intratumoral alpha and beta TCRs were present tracked the tumor mutation count, which was a count of nonsynonymous mutations.

Sequencing was performed on lung tumor tissue, taken at surgery. Receptor source: a female donor with early-stage non-small cell lung cancer.

This clonotype qualifies as medium-sized. This beta chain lies outside the target of a library built for alpha chains; its clone size means little. V gene TRBV28 combines with J gene TRBJ2-5; possibly TRBD2 for D (6 bases). Deletions cut 2 bases from V and 5 bases from J, with 15 bases between. The length of the CDR3 is 15 residues. Per germline, CDR1 MDHEN and CDR2 SYDVKM. In nucleotides, the CDR3 is TGTGCCAGCAGTTTACCCGGATCGGGGGAGGAGACCCAGTACTTC. Translated, it gives CASSLPGSGEETQYF.

This clonotype was counted many times. Because this beta chain is a stray read in a library intended to capture alpha chains, its abundance should not be given much weight. The chain carries TRBV10-3 and TRBJ2-2; 7 bases align to TRBD1. The CDR3 sequence is 15 residues long. The germline V gene encodes CDR1 ENHRY and CDR2 SYGVKD. V trimming: 10 bases; J trimming: 4 bases; junction bases outside the gene matches: 12. CDR3 coding DNA: TGTGCCACCCAAGGACAGGCGGCGAGCACCGGGGAGCTGTTTTTT. Amino acid sequence: CATQGQAASTGELFF.

This clonotype was seen at least ten times. A library prepared for alpha chains yielded this beta chain as an off-target read; its size is of little meaning. CDR3 DNA sequence: TGTGCCAGCAGCCCGGACAGGGACTCCTACAATGAGCAGTTCTTC. Translated, it gives CASSPDRDSYNEQFF. The chain links TRBV6-5 to TRBJ2-1; 8 nucleotides agree with TRBD1. The CDR3 has 15 residues. With 6 bases clipped from V and 0 bases from J, the junction kept 4 bases outside the gene matches. Germline CDR1 reads MNHEY; CDR2 reads SVGAGI.

This clonotype is medium-sized within its sample. This beta chain was picked up by a library intended for alpha chains and is off target, so its count carries little meaning. The rearrangement uses TRBV25-1 and TRBJ2-2, with TRBD1 matching 9 bases. Losses at the gene ends were 7 bases for V and 5 bases for J; bases not matched to a gene: 5. CDR1 is MGHDK, CDR2 SYGVNS, per germline. This CDR3 has 14 amino acids. The CDR3 nucleotides read TGTGCCAGCATACGACAGGGGGGAACCGGGGAGCTGTTTTTT. Amino acids: CASIRQGGTGELFF.

This clonotype was recorded many times. A library made for alpha chains picked up this beta chain off target, so its size means little. This chain connects TRBV12-3 or TRBV12-4 to TRBJ1-1; D is possibly TRBD1 (5 bases). The CDR3 is 15 amino acids. The V end lost 2 bases, the J end lost 0 bases, and 10 bases lay between the germline ends. In DNA, the CDR3 is TGTGCCAGCAGTTTACTAGGAGGGGTGAACACTGAAGCTTTCTTT. It codes for CASSLLGGVNTEAFF.

This clonotype was observed at least ten times. Being off target in a library aimed at alpha chains, this beta chain has a size of little meaning. The chain links TRBV10-2 to TRBJ2-1; TRBD2 agrees at 11 bases. V gave up 7 bases and J gave up 4 bases; unmatched junction bases: 6. The CDR3 is 15 residues long. Germline V gene data show CDR1 as WSHSY and CDR2 as SAAADI. The DNA of the CDR3 is TGCGCCAGCACTCCTAGCGGGGGGTCGTACAATGAGCAGTTCTTC. Its translation is CASTPSGGSYNEQFF.

In this sample, this clonotype is medium-sized. This beta chain slipped into a library made for alpha chains as a stray read, so its size is not meaningful. The chain has TRBV28 and TRBJ1-5; tentatively, D is TRBD1 (5 bases). The length of the CDR3 is 15 residues. Germline V gives CDR1 MDHEN, CDR2 SYDVKM. The V and J ends lost 2 bases and 2 bases respectively, with 10 bases between them. CDR3 region: CASSLRGKGNQPQHF. In nucleotides, the CDR3 is TGTGCCAGCAGTTTAAGGGGCAAGGGCAATCAGCCCCAGCATTTT.

This clonotype is labeled as medium-sized. Since the library was made to target alpha chains, this beta chain is a stray read and its abundance is not meaningful. The J gene is TRBJ2-7, the V gene TRBV6-2 or TRBV6-3, with TRBD2 as a possible D gene (6 bases). The CDR3 is 13 amino acids. Trimming shortened V by 6 bases and J by 4 bases, and 13 bases separated the two germline ends. From germline, CDR1 is MNHEY and CDR2 SVGEGT. The CDR3 region is CASRPLGGYEQYF. Here the CDR3 DNA reads TGTGCCAGCAGGCCGTTGGGAGGATACGAGCAGTACTTC.

In this sample, this clonotype turned up many times. With the library built for alpha chains, this beta chain is off target and its frequency is not meaningful. The V gene is TRBV7-8, the J gene TRBJ1-3; TRBD1 matches at 12 bases. The CDR3 has 19 amino acids. Germline V CDR1 and CDR2: SGHVS, FQNEAQ. V was pared by 2 bases and J by 1 base, with 9 bases of the junction left unmatched. CDR3 sequence: CASSLPTGTGGYSGNTIYF. CDR3 nucleotides: TGTGCCAGCAGCTTACCCACGGGGACAGGGGGCTATTCTGGAAACACCATATATTTT.

This clonotype was counted many times. This beta chain lies outside the target of a library built for alpha chains; its clone size means little. CDR3 sequence: CASSALGVFDEQYF. The CDR3 DNA is TGTGCCAGCAGTGCCCTCGGGGTCTTTGACGAGCAGTACTTC. The chain is built from TRBV2 and TRBJ2-7; possible D gene TRBD2, 5 bases. Germline values: CDR1 SNHLY, CDR2 FYNNEI. This CDR3 region has 14 residues. The V end lost 4 bases, the J end lost 5 bases, and 15 bases lay between the germline ends.